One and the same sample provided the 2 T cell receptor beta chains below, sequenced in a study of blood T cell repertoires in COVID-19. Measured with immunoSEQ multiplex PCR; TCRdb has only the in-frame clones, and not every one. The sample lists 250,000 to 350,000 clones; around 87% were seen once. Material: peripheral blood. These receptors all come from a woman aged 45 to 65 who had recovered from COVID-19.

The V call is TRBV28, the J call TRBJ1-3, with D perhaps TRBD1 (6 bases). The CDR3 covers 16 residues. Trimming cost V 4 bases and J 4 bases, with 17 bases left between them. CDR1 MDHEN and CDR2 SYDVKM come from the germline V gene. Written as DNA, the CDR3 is TGTGCCAGCAGTTCCACAGGGAGGGGGATAGGAAACACCATATATTTT. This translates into CASSSTGRGIGNTIYF.

DNA for the CDR3: TGTGCCAGCAGCCCAGGGGTCCAACTAGGTACCTACGAGCAGTACTTC. Encoded protein: CASSPGVQLGTYEQYF. This chain uses TRBV5-4 with TRBJ2-7; a weak D match, TRBD1 (6 bases). The germline gives CDR1 SGHNT, CDR2 YYREEE (reference sequence). The CDR3 is 16 amino acids. V lost 4 bases and J lost 2, with 19 bases in between.